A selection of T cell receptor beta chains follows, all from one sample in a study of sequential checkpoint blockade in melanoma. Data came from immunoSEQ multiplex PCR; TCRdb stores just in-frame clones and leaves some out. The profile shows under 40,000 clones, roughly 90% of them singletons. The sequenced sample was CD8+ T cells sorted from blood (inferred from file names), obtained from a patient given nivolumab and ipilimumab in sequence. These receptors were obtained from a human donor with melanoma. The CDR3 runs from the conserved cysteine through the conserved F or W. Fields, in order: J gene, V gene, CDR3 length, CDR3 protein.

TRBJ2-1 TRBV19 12 CASSISANEQFF
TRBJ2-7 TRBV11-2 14 CASSPLAGGYEQYF
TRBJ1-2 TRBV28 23 CASSSGQGFQRRVRHQPNYGYTF
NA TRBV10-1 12 CASSESGHEQYF
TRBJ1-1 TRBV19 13 CASSIPPGLEAFF
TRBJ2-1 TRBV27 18 CASRPRGPGQGAFNEQFF
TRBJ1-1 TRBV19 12 CASQTGWVEAFF
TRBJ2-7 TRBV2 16 CASTGLDSAGLYEQYF
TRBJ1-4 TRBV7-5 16 CVRSLDREGLNEKLFF
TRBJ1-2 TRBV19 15 CAVRDTALFFGGYTF
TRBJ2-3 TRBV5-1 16 CASNIAGAHYTDTQYF
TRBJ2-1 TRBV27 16 CASSSSGRSSYNEQFF
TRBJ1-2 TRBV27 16 CASSLSPTGWPYGYTF
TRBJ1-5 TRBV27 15 CASSSAGDSNQPQHF
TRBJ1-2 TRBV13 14 CASSLAQGLWGYTF
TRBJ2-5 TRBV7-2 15 CASSRRERREETQYF
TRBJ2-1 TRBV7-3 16 CASSLLGGSSYNEQFF
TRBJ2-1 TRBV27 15 CASSLDRGRVNEQFF
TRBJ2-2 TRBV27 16 CASSPQGGRATGELFF
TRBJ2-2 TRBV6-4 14 CASSDSSDTGELFF
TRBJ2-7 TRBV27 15 CASSYQGISSYEQYF
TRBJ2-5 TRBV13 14 CASSLGGPQETQYF
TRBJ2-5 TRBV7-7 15 CASSLGLLAVETQYF
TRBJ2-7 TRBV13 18 CASSSNIPPAGASYEQYF
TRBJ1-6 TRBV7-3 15 CASSLTGQYNSPLHF
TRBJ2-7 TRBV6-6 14 CASSPGTGVYEQYF
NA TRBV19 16 CASSHPGDQGSYEQYF
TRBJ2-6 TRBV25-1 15 CASSGYSSGANVLTF
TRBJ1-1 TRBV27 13 CASSLFGVTEAFF
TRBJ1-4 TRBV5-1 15 CASSLGQGADEKLFF
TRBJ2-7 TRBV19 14 CASSIGGVYYEQYF
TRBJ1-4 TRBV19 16 CASSIENRPTNEKLFF
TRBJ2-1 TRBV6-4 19 CASSPGLAKQIRSYNEQFF
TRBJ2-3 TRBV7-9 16 CASSLGGQDSTDTQYF
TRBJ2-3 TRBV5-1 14 CASSFERERDTQYF
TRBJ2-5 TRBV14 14 CASSQAGDQETQYF
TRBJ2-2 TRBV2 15 CASNNWREDTGELFF
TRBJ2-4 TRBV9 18 CASSPRDRGYGAKNIQYF
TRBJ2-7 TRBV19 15 CASSIVIGGAPEQYF
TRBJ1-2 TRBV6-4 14 CASSDARTGTGYTF
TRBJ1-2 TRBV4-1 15 CASSQDVGGLNGYTF
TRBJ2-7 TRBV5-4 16 CASSLGTSGSLYEQYF
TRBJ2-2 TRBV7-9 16 CASSLRRLEVVGELFF
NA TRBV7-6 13 CASSLFSVNEQYF
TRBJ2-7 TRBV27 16 CASSSTSGPSQREQYF